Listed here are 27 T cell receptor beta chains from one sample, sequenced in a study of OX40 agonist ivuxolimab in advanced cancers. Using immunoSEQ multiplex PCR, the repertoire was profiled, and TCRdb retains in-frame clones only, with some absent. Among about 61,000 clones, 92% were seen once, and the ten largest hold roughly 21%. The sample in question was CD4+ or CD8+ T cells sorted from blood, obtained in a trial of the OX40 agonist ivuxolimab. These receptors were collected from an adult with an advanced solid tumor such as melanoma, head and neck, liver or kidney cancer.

DNA of the CDR3: TGTGCCAGCAGTTTAATTTCCTGGCAGGGGTACGGCTACACCTTC. As protein: CASSLISWQGYGYTF. The chain links TRBV28 to TRBJ1-2, with a possible D match to TRBD1 (6 bases). The CDR3 is 15 amino acids. With 2 bases removed from V and 8 bases from J, the gap between germline ends came to 18 bases. The germline gives CDR1 MDHEN, CDR2 SYDVKM.

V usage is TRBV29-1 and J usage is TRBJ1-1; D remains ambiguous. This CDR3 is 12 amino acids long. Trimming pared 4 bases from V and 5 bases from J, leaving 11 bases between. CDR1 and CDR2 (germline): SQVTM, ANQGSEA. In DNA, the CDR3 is TGCAGCGTTGTAGCAGGCAGGACTGAAGCTTTCTTT. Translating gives CSVVAGRTEAFF.

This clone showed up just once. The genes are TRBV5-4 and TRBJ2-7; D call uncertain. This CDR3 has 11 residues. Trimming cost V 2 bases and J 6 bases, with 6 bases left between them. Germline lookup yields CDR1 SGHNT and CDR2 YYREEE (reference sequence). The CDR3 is CASSFHGEQYF. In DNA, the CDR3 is TGTGCCAGCAGCTTCCACGGCGAGCAGTACTTC. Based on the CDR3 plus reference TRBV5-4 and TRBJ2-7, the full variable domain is ETGVTQSPTHLIKTRGQQVTLRCSSQSGHNTVSWYQQALGQGPQFIFQYYREEENGRGNFPPRFSGLQFPNYSSELNVNALELDDSALYLCASSFHGEQYFGPGTRLTVT.

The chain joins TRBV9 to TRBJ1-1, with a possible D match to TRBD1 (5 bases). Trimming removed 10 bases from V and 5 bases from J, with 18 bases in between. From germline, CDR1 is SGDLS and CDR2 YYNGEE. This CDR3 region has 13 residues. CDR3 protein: CASSGAGSTEAFF. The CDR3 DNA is TGTGCCTCCTCTGGGGCAGGGAGTACTGAAGCTTTCTTT. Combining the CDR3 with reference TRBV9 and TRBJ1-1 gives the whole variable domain DSGVTQTPKHLITATGQRVTLRCSPRSGDLSVYWYQQSLDQGLQFLIQYYNGEERAKGNILERFSAQQFPDLHSELNLSSLELGDSALYFCASSGAGSTEAFFGQGTRLTVV.

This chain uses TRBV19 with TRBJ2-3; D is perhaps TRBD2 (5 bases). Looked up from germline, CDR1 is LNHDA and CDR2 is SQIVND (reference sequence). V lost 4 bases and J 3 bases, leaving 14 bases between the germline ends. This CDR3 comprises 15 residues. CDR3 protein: CASSTYNRRTDTQYF. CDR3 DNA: TGTGCCAGTAGTACCTATAACCGGAGGACAGATACGCAGTATTTT.

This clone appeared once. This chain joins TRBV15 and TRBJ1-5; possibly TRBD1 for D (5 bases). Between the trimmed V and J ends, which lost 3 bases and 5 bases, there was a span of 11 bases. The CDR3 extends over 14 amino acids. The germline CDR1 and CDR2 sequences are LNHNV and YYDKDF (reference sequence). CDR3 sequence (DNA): TGTGCCACCAGCAGTGACCGGGGGTATCAGCCCCAGCATTTT. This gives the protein CATSSDRGYQPQHF.

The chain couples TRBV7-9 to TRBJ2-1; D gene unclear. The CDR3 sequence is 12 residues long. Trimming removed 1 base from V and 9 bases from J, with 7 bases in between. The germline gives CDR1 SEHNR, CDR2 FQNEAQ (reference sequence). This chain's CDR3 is CASSLGLGEQFF. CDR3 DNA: TGTGCCAGCAGCTTAGGGCTAGGTGAGCAGTTCTTC.

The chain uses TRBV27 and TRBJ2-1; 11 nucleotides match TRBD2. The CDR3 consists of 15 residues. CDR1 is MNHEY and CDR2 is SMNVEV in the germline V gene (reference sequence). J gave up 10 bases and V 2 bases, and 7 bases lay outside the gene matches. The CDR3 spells CASSLVASGRLEQFF. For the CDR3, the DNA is TGTGCCAGCAGTTTAGTGGCTAGCGGGAGGTTGGAGCAGTTCTTC.

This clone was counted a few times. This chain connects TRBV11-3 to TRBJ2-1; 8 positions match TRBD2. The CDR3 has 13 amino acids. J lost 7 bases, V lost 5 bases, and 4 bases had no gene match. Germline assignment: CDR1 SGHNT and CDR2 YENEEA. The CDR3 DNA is TGTGCCAGCAGCCTGGGACTAGTAAATGAGCAGTTCTTC. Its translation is CASSLGLVNEQFF. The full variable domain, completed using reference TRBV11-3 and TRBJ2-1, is EAGVVQSPRYKIIEKKQPVAFWCNPISGHNTLYWYLQNLGQGPELLIRYENEEAVDDSQLPKDRFSAERLKGVDSTLKIQPAELGDSAVYLCASSLGLVNEQFFGPGTRLTVL.

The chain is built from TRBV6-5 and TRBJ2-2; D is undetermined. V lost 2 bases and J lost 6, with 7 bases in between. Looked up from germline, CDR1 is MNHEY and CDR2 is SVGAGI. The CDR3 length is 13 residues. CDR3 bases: TGTGCCAGCAGTTACGGGTTCCCCGGGGAGCTGTTTTTT. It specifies CASSYGFPGELFF.

The CDR3 is CASAGSDTGELFF. DNA of the CDR3: TGTGCCAGCGCAGGGTCGGACACCGGGGAGCTGTTTTTT. The chain has TRBV19 and TRBJ2-2; possibly TRBD1 for D (5 bases). The CDR3 is 13 amino acids. V lost 9 bases to trimming and J lost 3 bases, with 11 bases between them. Germline values: CDR1 LNHDA, CDR2 SQIVND (reference sequence).

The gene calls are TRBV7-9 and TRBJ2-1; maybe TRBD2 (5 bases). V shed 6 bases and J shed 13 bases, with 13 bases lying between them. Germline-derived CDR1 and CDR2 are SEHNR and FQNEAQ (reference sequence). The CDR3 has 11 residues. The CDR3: CASSFGLTQFF. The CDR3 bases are TGTGCCAGCAGTTTCGGACTCACACAGTTCTTC.

The DNA of the CDR3 is TGTGCCAGCAGTTACGGAGGGGGGACTAATGAAAAACTGTTTTTT. It codes for CASSYGGGTNEKLFF. V is TRBV6-5 and J is TRBJ1-4, with D perhaps matching TRBD1 (6 bases). Germline V gene lookup returns CDR1 MNHEY and CDR2 SVGAGI. The CDR3 runs to 15 residues. V lost 2 bases, J lost 2 bases, and 9 bases lay in between.

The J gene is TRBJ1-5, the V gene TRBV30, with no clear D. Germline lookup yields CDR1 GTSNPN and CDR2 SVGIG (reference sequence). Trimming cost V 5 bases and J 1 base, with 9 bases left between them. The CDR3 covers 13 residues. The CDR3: CAWSGESNQPQHF. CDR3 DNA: TGTGCCTGGTCGGGAGAGAGCAATCAGCCCCAGCATTTT.

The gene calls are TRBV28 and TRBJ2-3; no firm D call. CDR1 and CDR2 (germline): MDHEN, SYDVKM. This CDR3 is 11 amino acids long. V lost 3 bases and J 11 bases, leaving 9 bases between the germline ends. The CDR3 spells CASSFASRQYF. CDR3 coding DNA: TGTGCCAGCAGTTTTGCTAGTAGGCAGTATTTT.

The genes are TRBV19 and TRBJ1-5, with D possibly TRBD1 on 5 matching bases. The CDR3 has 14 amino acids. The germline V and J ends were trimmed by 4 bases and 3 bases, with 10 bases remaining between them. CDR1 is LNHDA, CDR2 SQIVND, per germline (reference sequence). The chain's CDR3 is CASSTRDHNQPQHF. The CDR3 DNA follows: TGTGCCAGTAGTACCCGGGACCACAATCAGCCCCAGCATTTT.

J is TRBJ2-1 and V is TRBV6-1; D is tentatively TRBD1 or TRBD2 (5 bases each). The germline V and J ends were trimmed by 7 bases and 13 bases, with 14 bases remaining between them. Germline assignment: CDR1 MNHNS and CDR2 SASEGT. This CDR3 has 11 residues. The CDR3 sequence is CASTRGALQFF. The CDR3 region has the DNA TGTGCCAGCACTCGAGGGGCTTTACAGTTCTTC.

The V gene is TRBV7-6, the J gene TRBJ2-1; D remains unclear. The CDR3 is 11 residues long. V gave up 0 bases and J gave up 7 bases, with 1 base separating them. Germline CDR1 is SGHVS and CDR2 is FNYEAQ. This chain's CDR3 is CASSLANEQFF. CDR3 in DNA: TGTGCCAGCAGCTTAGCGAATGAGCAGTTCTTC. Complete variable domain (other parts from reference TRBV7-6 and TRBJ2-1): GAGVSQSPRYKVTKRGQDVALRCDPISGHVSLYWYRQALGQGPEFLTYFNYEAQQDKSGLPNDRFSAERPEGSISTLTIQRTEQRDSAMYRCASSLANEQFFGPGTRLTVL.

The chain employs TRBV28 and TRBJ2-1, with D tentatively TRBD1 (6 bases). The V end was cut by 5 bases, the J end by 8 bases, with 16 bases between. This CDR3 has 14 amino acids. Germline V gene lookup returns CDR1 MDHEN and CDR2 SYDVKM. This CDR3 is CASSHPDRPDEQFF. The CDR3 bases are TGTGCCAGCAGTCACCCCGACAGGCCCGATGAGCAGTTCTTC.

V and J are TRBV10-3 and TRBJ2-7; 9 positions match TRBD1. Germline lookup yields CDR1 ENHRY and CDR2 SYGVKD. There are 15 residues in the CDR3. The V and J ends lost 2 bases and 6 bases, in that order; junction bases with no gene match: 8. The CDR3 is CAISEASGQGREQYV. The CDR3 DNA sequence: TGTGCCATCAGTGAGGCTAGCGGACAGGGGCGCGAGCAGTACGTC.

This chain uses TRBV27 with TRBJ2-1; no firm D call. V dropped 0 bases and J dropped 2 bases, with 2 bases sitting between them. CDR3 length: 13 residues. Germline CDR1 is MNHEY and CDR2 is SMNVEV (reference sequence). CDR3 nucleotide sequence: TGTGCCAGCAGTTTATCGCCCTACAATGAGCAGTTCTTC. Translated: CASSLSPYNEQFF.

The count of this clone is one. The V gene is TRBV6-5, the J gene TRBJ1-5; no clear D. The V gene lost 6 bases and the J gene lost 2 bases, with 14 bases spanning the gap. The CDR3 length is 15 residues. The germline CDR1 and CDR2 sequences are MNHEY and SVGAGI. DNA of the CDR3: TGTGCCAGCAGCCGAGGGCGGGGTGGCAATCAGCCCCAGCATTTT. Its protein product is CASSRGRGGNQPQHF.

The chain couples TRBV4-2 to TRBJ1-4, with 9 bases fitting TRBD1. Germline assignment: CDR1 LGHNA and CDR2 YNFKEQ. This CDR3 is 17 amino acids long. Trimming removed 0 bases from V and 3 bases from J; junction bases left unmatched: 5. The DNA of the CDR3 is TGTGCCAGCAGCCAAGATTCCGGGACAGGGCCTAATGAAAAACTGTTTTTT. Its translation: CASSQDSGTGPNEKLFF.

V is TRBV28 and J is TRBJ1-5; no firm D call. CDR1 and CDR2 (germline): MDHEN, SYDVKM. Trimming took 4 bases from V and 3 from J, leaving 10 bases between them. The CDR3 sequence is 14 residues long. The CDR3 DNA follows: TGTGCCAGCAGTTCTTCTAGGGACAATCAGCCCCAGCATTTT. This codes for CASSSSRDNQPQHF.

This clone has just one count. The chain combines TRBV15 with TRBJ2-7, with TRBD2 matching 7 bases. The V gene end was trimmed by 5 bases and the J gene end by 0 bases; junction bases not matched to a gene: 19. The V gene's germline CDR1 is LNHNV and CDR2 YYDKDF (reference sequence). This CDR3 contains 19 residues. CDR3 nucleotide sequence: TGTGCCACCAGCGCCCTCCCCGGGAGGTTTCCTAATAGCTCCTACGAGCAGTACGTC. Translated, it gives CATSALPGRFPNSSYEQYV.

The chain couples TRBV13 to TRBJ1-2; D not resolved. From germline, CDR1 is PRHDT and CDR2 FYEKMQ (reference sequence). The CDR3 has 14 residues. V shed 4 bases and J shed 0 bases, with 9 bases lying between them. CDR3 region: CASSSVAANYGYTF. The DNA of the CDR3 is TGTGCCAGCAGCTCGGTAGCAGCTAACTATGGCTACACCTTC.

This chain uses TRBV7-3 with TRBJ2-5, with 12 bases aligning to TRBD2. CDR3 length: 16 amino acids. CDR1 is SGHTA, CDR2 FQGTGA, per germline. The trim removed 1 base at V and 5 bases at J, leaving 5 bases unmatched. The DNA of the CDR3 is TGTGCCAGCAGCTTAATCGCTAGCGGGGGGGCCGAGACCCAGTACTTC. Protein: CASSLIASGGAETQYF.